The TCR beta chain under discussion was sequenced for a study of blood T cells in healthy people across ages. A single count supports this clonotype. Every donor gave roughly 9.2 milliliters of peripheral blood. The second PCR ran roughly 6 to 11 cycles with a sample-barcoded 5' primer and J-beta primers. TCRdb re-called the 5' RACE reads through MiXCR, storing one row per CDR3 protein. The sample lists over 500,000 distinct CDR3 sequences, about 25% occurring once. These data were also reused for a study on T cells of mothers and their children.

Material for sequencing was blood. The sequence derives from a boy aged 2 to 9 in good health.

The CDR3 nucleotides read TGTGCCAGCAGTTTTTTCCCATCGGAGGGCTACACCTTC. This gives the protein CASSFFPSEGYTF. The V call is TRBV12-3 or TRBV12-4, the J call TRBJ1-2; D is undetermined. The CDR3 loop spans 13 amino acids. Deletions cut 3 bases from V and 8 bases from J, with 13 bases between.